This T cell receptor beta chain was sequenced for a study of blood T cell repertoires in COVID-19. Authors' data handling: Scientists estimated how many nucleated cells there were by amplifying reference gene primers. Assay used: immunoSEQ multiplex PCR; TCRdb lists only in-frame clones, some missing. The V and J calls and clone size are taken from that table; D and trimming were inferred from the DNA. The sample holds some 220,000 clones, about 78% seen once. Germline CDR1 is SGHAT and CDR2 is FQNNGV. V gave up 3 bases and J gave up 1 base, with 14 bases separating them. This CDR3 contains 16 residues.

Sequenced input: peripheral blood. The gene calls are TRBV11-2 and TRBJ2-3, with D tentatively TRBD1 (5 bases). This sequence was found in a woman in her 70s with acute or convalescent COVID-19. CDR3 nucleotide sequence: TGTGCCAGCAGCTTGCTCCAGGGTTACGGCACAGATACGCAGTATTTT. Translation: CASSLLQGYGTDTQYF.